The T cell receptor (beta chain) described here comes from a study of PD-L1 blockade in urothelial cancer. Study-wide background: The study started patients on atezolizumab in the mid-2010s, giving 1,200 mg intravenously every 3 weeks.

Losses at the gene ends were 3 bases for V and 3 bases for J; bases not matched to a gene: 4. This CDR3 contains 15 residues. Germline assignment: CDR1 KGHSH and CDR2 LQKENI. Time point: peripheral blood 6 weeks after treatment start. This table comes from immunoSEQ multiplex PCR, and its TCRdb copy is limited to in-frame clones, with some not included. The sample contains tens of thousands of clones, about 90% of which appear only once. This receptor was identified in a man between 65 and 80 years old with urothelial cancer. This chain connects TRBV18 to TRBJ1-3; 8 bases agree with TRBD1. The starting material was PBMCs, obtained around atezolizumab (anti-PD-L1) treatment. CDR3 nucleotides: TGTGCCAGCTCACCCGGACAGGGTATTGGAAACACCATATATTTT. This gives the protein CASSPGQGIGNTIYF.